These T cell receptor beta chains were read from a single sample in a study of cytomegalovirus exposure and HLA in healthy donors. TCRdb's table, derived via immunoSEQ multiplex PCR, lists solely in-frame clones and lacks some. The repertoire holds approximately 140,000 clones, with almost 85% as singletons. The source material was PBMCs. All receptors come from a boy between 2 and 10 years old in good health and CMV-seronegative. CDR3s include the opening cysteine and the closing phenylalanine or tryptophan. The order of the fields is CDR3 length, V gene, clone size, J gene, D gene, CDR3 DNA, CDR3 protein. D genes are given only for firm matches. Rows give clone size only sometimes, using once, few, many, or a class for an expanded clone.

length: 18; V: TRBV7-8; size: NA; J: TRBJ2-5; D: TRBD2; DNA: TGTGCCAGCAGCCCGAGCGGGGAACAAATACTGTACCAAGAGACCCAGTACTTC; CDR3: CASSPSGEQILYQETQYF
length: 14; V: TRBV7-8; size: NA; J: TRBJ1-5; D: TRBD1; DNA: TGTGCCAGCAGCTTAGGGACAGGGATAATGCCCCAGCATTTT; CDR3: CASSLGTGIMPQHF
length: 13; V: TRBV6-4; size: NA; J: TRBJ2-5; D: NA; DNA: TGTGCCAGCAGCCCGACACCTAAAGAGACCCAGTACTTC; CDR3: CASSPTPKETQYF
length: 15; V: TRBV27; size: once; J: TRBJ1-2; D: TRBD1; DNA: TGTGCCAGCAGTTTATCCGTGGGACAGGCCTATGGCTACACCTTC; CDR3: CASSLSVGQAYGYTF
length: 15; V: TRBV18; size: few; J: TRBJ2-3; D: TRBD1; DNA: TGTGCCAGCTCACCCGGGACAGGGAACACAGATACGCAGTATTTT; CDR3: CASSPGTGNTDTQYF
length: 14; V: TRBV28; size: NA; J: TRBJ1-2; D: NA; DNA: TGTGCCAGCAGCCTCACGGAGGACAGCTATGGCTACACCTTC; CDR3: CASSLTEDSYGYTF
length: 18; V: TRBV7-8; size: NA; J: TRBJ2-2; D: TRBD2; DNA: TGTGCCAGCAGCTTAGGGACTAGCGGGAGGGATAGGAGCGGGGAGCTGTTTTTT; CDR3: CASSLGTSGRDRSGELFF
length: 16; V: TRBV7-9; size: NA; J: TRBJ1-3; D: NA; DNA: TGTGCCAGCAGCCGGGAAGACAGGAGCTCTGGAAACACCATATATTTT; CDR3: CASSREDRSSGNTIYF
length: 15; V: TRBV6-5; size: NA; J: TRBJ1-5; D: NA; DNA: TGTGCCAGCAGTCCCGGACAGAATAGCAATCAGCCCCAGCATTTT; CDR3: CASSPGQNSNQPQHF
length: 16; V: TRBV4-2; size: NA; J: TRBJ2-3; D: NA; DNA: TGTGCCAGCAGCCAAGAGGGACAATTCCTTCCAGATACGCAGTATTTT; CDR3: CASSQEGQFLPDTQYF
length: 13; V: TRBV11-1; size: NA; J: TRBJ1-1; D: NA; DNA: TGTGCCAGCAGCAAAGGGGTAGACACTGAAGCTTTCTTT; CDR3: CASSKGVDTEAFF
length: 14; V: TRBV18; size: NA; J: TRBJ1-2; D: NA; DNA: TGTGCCAGCTCACTTTTGACAGACCTCTATGGCTACACCTTC; CDR3: CASSLLTDLYGYTF
length: 16; V: TRBV6-5; size: NA; J: TRBJ1-6; D: TRBD1; DNA: TGTGCCAGCAGTTCCCTAACAGGGGGTGAGAGTTCACCCCTCCACTTT; CDR3: CASSSLTGGESSPLHF
length: 17; V: TRBV14; size: NA; J: TRBJ1-2; D: TRBD1; DNA: TGTGCCAGCAGCTCCCTAGACCGGACAGGGATAGGCTATGGCTACACCTTC; CDR3: CASSSLDRTGIGYGYTF
length: 16; V: TRBV7-9; size: NA; J: TRBJ1-3; D: NA; DNA: TGTTCCAGCAGCTTAGAGTCGGGGGGTGGCGAAAACACCATATATTTT; CDR3: CSSSLESGGGENTIYF
length: 15; V: TRBV7-2; size: NA; J: TRBJ2-1; D: NA; DNA: TGTGCCAGCACCGATACAGGGACCTCCTACAATGAGCAGTTCTTC; CDR3: CASTDTGTSYNEQFF
length: 16; V: TRBV7-3; size: NA; J: TRBJ2-1; D: TRBD2; DNA: TGTGCCAGCAGCTTAACGTCACTAGCGGGAGGTTATGAGCAGTTCTTC; CDR3: CASSLTSLAGGYEQFF
length: 15; V: TRBV5-1; size: once; J: TRBJ2-3; D: NA; DNA: TGCGCCAGCAGCGCGATCAGGGGAACGACAGATACGCAGTATTTT; CDR3: CASSAIRGTTDTQYF
length: 15; V: TRBV6-5; size: NA; J: TRBJ2-2; D: NA; DNA: TGTGCCAGCAGTACCGGGACATCATTCACCGGGGAGCTGTTTTTT; CDR3: CASSTGTSFTGELFF
length: 17; V: TRBV2; size: NA; J: TRBJ2-1; D: NA; DNA: TGTGCCAGCACCTCCCCCCTCGGAGAACTAGCCTACAATGAGCAGTTCTTC; CDR3: CASTSPLGELAYNEQFF
length: 15; V: TRBV14; size: NA; J: TRBJ2-2; D: NA; DNA: TGTGCCAGCAGCCAAAACTTTCAGGGTGCCGGGGAGCTGTTTTTT; CDR3: CASSQNFQGAGELFF
length: 13; V: TRBV10-3; size: NA; J: TRBJ1-5; D: NA; DNA: TGTGCCATCAGTGACGGTAGCAATCAGCCCCAGCATTTT; CDR3: CAISDGSNQPQHF
length: 16; V: TRBV4-1; size: NA; J: TRBJ1-2; D: TRBD1; DNA: TGCGCCAGCAGCCAAGATCGGGACAGGTTCGAATATGGCTACACCTTC; CDR3: CASSQDRDRFEYGYTF
length: 15; V: TRBV9; size: few; J: TRBJ1-1; D: NA; DNA: TGTGCCAGCAGCGTAGCAGGGGATTTGAACACTGAAGCTTTCTTT; CDR3: CASSVAGDLNTEAFF
length: 15; V: TRBV10-3; size: NA; J: TRBJ2-5; D: TRBD1; DNA: TGTGCCATCAGTTCCGGGACAGGGGTACAAGAGACCCAGTACTTC; CDR3: CAISSGTGVQETQYF
length: 15; V: TRBV9; size: few; J: TRBJ1-1; D: TRBD1; DNA: TGTGCCAGCACGCCCCAGTGGACAGGGCCCACTGAAGCTTTCTTT; CDR3: CASTPQWTGPTEAFF
length: 12; V: TRBV28; size: few; J: TRBJ1-5; D: NA; DNA: TGTGCCAGCAGTTTAACTGGTGCGCCCCAGCATTTT; CDR3: CASSLTGAPQHF
length: 15; V: TRBV9; size: NA; J: TRBJ1-1; D: NA; DNA: TGTGCCAGCAGCCCCGGGGGGAACATGAACACTGAAGCTTTCTTT; CDR3: CASSPGGNMNTEAFF
length: 13; V: TRBV2; size: NA; J: TRBJ2-1; D: NA; DNA: TGTGCCAGCAACGGGGGACCGTACAATGAGCAGTTCTTC; CDR3: CASNGGPYNEQFF
length: 14; V: TRBV6-1; size: NA; J: TRBJ1-3; D: TRBD1; DNA: TGTGCCAGCAGCCTGGACAGGGACAGAAACACCATATATTTT; CDR3: CASSLDRDRNTIYF
length: 11; V: TRBV6-1; size: NA; J: TRBJ1-2; D: NA; DNA: TGTGCCAGCAGGGACAATTATGGCTACACCTTC; CDR3: CASRDNYGYTF
length: 15; V: TRBV7-6; size: NA; J: TRBJ2-2; D: NA; DNA: TGTGCCAGCAGGATGACTAGGGCGAACACCGGGGAGCTGTTTTTT; CDR3: CASRMTRANTGELFF
length: 14; V: TRBV5-1; size: NA; J: TRBJ2-5; D: TRBD2; DNA: TGCGCCAGGGACAAGTGGCGGGAGAGGGAGACCCAGTACTTC; CDR3: CARDKWRERETQYF
length: 13; V: TRBV7-2; size: NA; J: TRBJ1-2; D: NA; DNA: TGTGCCAGCAGCTTACCCGAGCGCTATGGCTACACCTTC; CDR3: CASSLPERYGYTF
length: 16; V: TRBV4-2; size: NA; J: TRBJ2-7; D: TRBD2; DNA: TGTGCCAGCAGCCAGGCGTCCGGGGGGAGCTCCTATGAGCAGTACTTC; CDR3: CASSQASGGSSYEQYF
length: 16; V: TRBV5-1; size: NA; J: TRBJ2-5; D: NA; DNA: TGCGCCAGCAGCCCCCGACAGCCTCTTCGAGCAGAGACCCAGTACTTC; CDR3: CASSPRQPLRAETQYF
length: 16; V: TRBV7-6; size: NA; J: TRBJ2-3; D: NA; DNA: TGTGCCAGCAGCTCATGGGCCAGACAGGCCCTGTACACGCAGTATTTT; CDR3: CASSSWARQALYTQYF
length: 16; V: TRBV13; size: NA; J: TRBJ2-3; D: NA; DNA: TGTGCCAGCAGAGGTGGGCGGGGCGCCCACACAGATACGCAGTATTTT; CDR3: CASRGGRGAHTDTQYF
length: 17; V: TRBV19; size: NA; J: TRBJ1-2; D: TRBD1; DNA: TGTGCCAGTAGTATAGCGGGACAGGGGGCCTGGATCTATGGCTACACCTTC; CDR3: CASSIAGQGAWIYGYTF
length: 14; V: TRBV7-2; size: NA; J: TRBJ2-4; D: NA; DNA: TGTGCCAGCAGCTTCTCTAGACTGAAGAACATTCAGTACTTC; CDR3: CASSFSRLKNIQYF